The 22 T cell receptor beta chains in this list originate from one sample, sequenced in a study of Graves' ophthalmopathy and Graves' hyperthyroidism. Scientists amplified the TCR beta CDR3 regions from RNA transcripts. A first-round RT-PCR used HTBI primers, followed by a second-round multiplex PCR. A single record per CDR3 protein comes from TCRdb applying MiXCR to the multiplex PCR reads. The sample includes some 200,000 distinct CDR3 sequences, less than 30% seen only once; the top ten take about 9.1%. Sequenced sample: peripheral blood. The receptor set was obtained from a man aged 50 to 60 with Graves' ophthalmopathy.

This clonotype was observed many times. This chain connects TRBV7-2 to TRBJ2-7, with TRBD1 matching 9 bases. V was pared by 3 bases and J by 10 bases, with 10 bases of the junction left unmatched. CDR3 length: 14 amino acids. Germline V lookup: CDR1 SGHTA, CDR2 FQGNSA. CDR3 coding DNA: TGTGCCAGCAGCTTTGGGACAGGGTTGGTCGGTCAGTACTTC. Protein sequence: CASSFGTGLVGQYF.

The V gene is TRBV20-1, the J gene TRBJ2-7; 8 bases are a match to TRBD1. Per germline, CDR1 DFQATT and CDR2 SNEGSKA (reference sequence). J was trimmed by 3 bases and V by 2 bases; bases with no gene match: 6. The CDR3 extends over 14 amino acids. The CDR3 reads CSARRDRGHYEQYF. DNA of the CDR3: TGCAGTGCTAGACGCGACAGGGGCCACTACGAGCAGTACTTC.

This clonotype appeared many times. The chain couples TRBV28 to TRBJ2-7; D gene unclear. The CDR3 runs to 14 residues. V lost 9 bases to trimming and J lost 0 bases, with 15 bases between them. The germline V gene has CDR1 MDHEN and CDR2 SYDVKM. In DNA form, the CDR3 reads TGTGCCAGTGAAGGGTCCTTTCCCTCCTACGAGCAGTACTTC. This codes for CASEGSFPSYEQYF.

In this sample, this clonotype turned up many times. The CDR3 loop is CASSVEAPSGTAKNIQYF. Here the CDR3 DNA reads TGTGCCAGCAGCGTAGAGGCCCCTAGCGGGACGGCCAAAAACATTCAGTACTTC. V gene TRBV9 combines with J gene TRBJ2-4; 9 bases agree with TRBD2. The ends lost 0 bases at V and 1 base at J; junction bases unmatched: 8. The CDR3 loop spans 18 amino acids. Germline V lookup: CDR1 SGDLS, CDR2 YYNGEE.

This clonotype was detected many times. J is TRBJ2-7 and V is TRBV7-9; TRBD2 agrees at 14 bases. V was pared by 3 bases and J by 6 bases, with 4 bases of the junction left unmatched. Looked up from germline, CDR1 is SEHNR and CDR2 is FQNEAQ (reference sequence). The CDR3 has 15 residues. CDR3 bases: TGTGCCAGCAGCTTGGGGGGACTAGCGGGAGCCGAGCAGTACTTC. Its protein is CASSLGGLAGAEQYF.

This clonotype was seen at least ten times. The V and J genes are TRBV10-2 and TRBJ2-7, with 9 bases lining up with TRBD1. CDR1 is WSHSY, CDR2 SAAADI, per germline. The CDR3 is 15 residues long. V shed 7 bases and J 1 base; nucleotides not matched to a gene: 8. CDR3 residues: CASNELGTGSYEQYF. Written as DNA, the CDR3 is TGCGCCAGCAACGAGTTAGGGACAGGGTCCTACGAGCAGTACTTC.

This clonotype has ten or more counts. The chain employs TRBV6-5 and TRBJ2-7; 8 bases map to TRBD1. V was clipped by 5 bases and J by 6 bases; unmatched bases: 3. Germline CDR1 reads MNHEY; CDR2 reads SVGAGI. The CDR3 is 12 amino acids. CDR3 bases: TGTGCCAGCAGTAGGACAGGGATCGAGCAGTACTTC. This codes for CASSRTGIEQYF.

This sequence joins TRBV6-1 and TRBJ1-1; D gene ambiguous. The ends were cut back, 8 bases at V and 1 base at J, with 14 bases in the middle. Per germline, CDR1 MNHNS and CDR2 SASEGT. CDR3 length: 14 residues. In nucleotides, the CDR3 is TGTGCCAGCTTCCCCAACACTGCGAACACTGAAGCTTTCTTT. This gives the protein CASFPNTANTEAFF.

This clonotype was recorded many times. The rearrangement uses TRBV19 and TRBJ2-2, with D hard to call. The CDR3 sequence is 12 residues long. Per the germline V gene, CDR1 is LNHDA and CDR2 is SQIVND (reference sequence). The V end lost 3 bases, the J end lost 9 bases, and 8 bases lay between the germline ends. CDR3 nucleotides: TGTGCCAGTAGTATCGAGGACCGGGAGCTGTTTTTT. This sequence encodes CASSIEDRELFF. The complete variable domain, with remaining parts taken from reference TRBV19 and TRBJ2-2, reads DGGITQSPKYLFRKEGQNVTLSCEQNLNHDAMYWYRQDPGQGLRLIYYSQIVNDFQKGDIAEGYSVSREKKESFPLTVTSAQKNPTAFYLCASSIEDRELFFGEGSRLTVL.

In this sample, this clonotype turned up many times. The V call is TRBV19, the J call TRBJ1-5; TRBD1 aligns across 8 bases. The CDR3 covers 14 residues. Germline V CDR1 and CDR2: LNHDA, SQIVND (reference sequence). V dropped 10 bases and J dropped 2; count of bases not matched to a gene: 7. The CDR3 bases are TGTGCCATCGCGGACAGGGCAGGCAATCAGCCCCAGCATTTT. Residues: CAIADRAGNQPQHF. Complete variable domain (other parts from reference TRBV19 and TRBJ1-5): DGGITQSPKYLFRKEGQNVTLSCEQNLNHDAMYWYRQDPGQGLRLIYYSQIVNDFQKGDIAEGYSVSREKKESFPLTVTSAQKNPTAFYLCAIADRAGNQPQHFGDGTRLSIL.

At least ten counts were recorded for this clonotype. This chain links TRBV29-1 with TRBJ1-1, with D unresolved. This CDR3 is built from 11 residues. V was pared by 6 bases and J by 6 bases, with 11 bases between. CDR1 and CDR2 from the germline V gene are SQVTM and ANQGSEA. The CDR3 nucleotides read TGCAGCGTCCGGAGATCAGCTGAAGCTTTCTTT. Translation gives CSVRRSAEAFF. Combining the CDR3 with reference TRBV29-1 and TRBJ1-1 gives the whole variable domain SAVISQKPSRDICQRGTSLTIQCQVDSQVTMMFWYRQQPGQSLTLIATANQGSEATYESGFVIDKFPISRPNLTFSTLTVSNMSPEDSSIYLCSVRRSAEAFFGQGTRLTVV.

This clonotype has a count of ten or more. In nucleotides, the CDR3 is TGCAGTGCTAGCACAGGATTCAACACTGAAGCTTTCTTT. Its translation: CSASTGFNTEAFF. The gene calls are TRBV20-1 and TRBJ1-1; a weak D match, TRBD1 (5 bases). CDR1 is DFQATT, CDR2 SNEGSKA, per germline (reference sequence). The V end was cut by 3 bases, the J end by 2 bases, with 10 bases between. The CDR3 extends over 13 amino acids.

The chain carries TRBV6-2 or TRBV6-3 and TRBJ2-6; D gene unclear. The germline gives CDR1 MNHEY, CDR2 SVGEGT. The CDR3 covers 15 residues. V lost 2 bases to trimming and J lost 4 bases, with 9 bases between them. CDR3 DNA sequence: TGTGCCAGCAGTTACAGGGAACCAGGGGCCAACGTCCTGACTTTC. This translates into CASSYREPGANVLTF.

This clonotype was seen ten or more times. This sequence joins TRBV25-1 and TRBJ1-5; D is uncertain. The germline V and J ends were trimmed by 2 bases and 5 bases, with 4 bases remaining between them. In germline, CDR1 is MGHDK, CDR2 SYGVNS. The CDR3 spans 12 residues. CDR3 protein: CASSEGDQPQHF. CDR3 DNA: TGTGCCAGCAGTGAAGGGGATCAGCCCCAGCATTTT. The full variable domain, completed using reference TRBV25-1 and TRBJ1-5, is EADIYQTPRYLVIGTGKKITLECSQTMGHDKMYWYQQDPGMELHLIHYSYGVNSTEKGDLSSESTVSRIRTEHFPLTLESARPSHTSQYLCASSEGDQPQHFGDGTRLSIL.

This clonotype has a count of ten or more. The chain joins TRBV28 to TRBJ2-5; no clear D gene. This CDR3 has 13 residues. Trimming stripped 3 bases from V and 5 bases from J, with 10 bases between. The germline gives CDR1 MDHEN, CDR2 SYDVKM. The CDR3 DNA reads as TGTGCCAGCAGTTTTTTACACGTGGAGACCCAGTACTTC. This gives the protein CASSFLHVETQYF. The whole variable domain, remainder taken from reference TRBV28 and TRBJ2-5, is DVKVTQSSRYLVKRTGEKVFLECVQDMDHENMFWYRQDPGLGLRLIYFSYDVKMKEKGDIPEGYSVSREKKERFSLILESASTNQTSMYLCASSFLHVETQYFGPGTRLLVL.

This clonotype was seen at least ten times. This chain uses TRBV7-2 with TRBJ2-5, with TRBD1 identical over 7 bases. CDR1 is SGHTA, CDR2 FQGNSA, per germline. There are 14 residues in the CDR3. V was pared by 5 bases and J by 4 bases, with 7 bases of the junction left unmatched. The DNA of the CDR3 is TGTGCCAGCAGCGACAGGGTTGCGGTAGAGACCCAGTACTTC. Protein sequence: CASSDRVAVETQYF.

This clonotype was observed many times. At one end the junction does not follow the germline gene, possibly because of a read error. The V and J genes are TRBV4-1 and TRBJ1-2; D is perhaps TRBD1 (5 bases). The CDR3 runs 14 residues. CDR1 is MGHRA and CDR2 is YSYEKL in the germline V gene. The DNA for the CDR3 is TGCGCCAGCGGCCAAGATGTCCAGGGTCGGGGCTACACCTTC. Translating it yields CASGQDVQGRGYTF.

This clonotype was counted ten times or more. The chain has TRBV6-5 and TRBJ1-2, with 10 bases identical to TRBD1. CDR1 MNHEY and CDR2 SVGAGI come from the germline V gene. V was clipped by 4 bases and J by 3 bases; unmatched bases: 2. CDR3 length: 14 residues. Here the CDR3 DNA reads TGTGCCAGCAGTTGGGGGACAGGGGACTATGGCTACACCTTC. Protein product: CASSWGTGDYGYTF.

This clonotype was picked up many times. The chain couples TRBV3-1 to TRBJ1-5, with no clear D. Trimming shortened V by 5 bases and J by 1 base, and 9 bases separated the two germline ends. CDR1 and CDR2 (germline): LGHDT, YNNKEL (reference sequence). This CDR3 has 14 residues. This CDR3 reads CASSVGRSNQPQHF. CDR3 DNA: TGTGCCAGCAGCGTAGGTAGGAGCAATCAGCCCCAGCATTTT.

This clonotype was picked up many times. This chain joins TRBV10-2 and TRBJ2-2, with 9 positions matching TRBD2. V dropped 5 bases and J dropped 3; count of bases not matched to a gene: 7. Germline V gene data show CDR1 as WSHSY and CDR2 as SAAADI. This CDR3 contains 16 residues. CDR3 DNA sequence: TGCGCCAGCAGTCGAGCGGGAGGAGACCACACCGGGGAGCTGTTTTTT. The encoded protein is CASSRAGGDHTGELFF.

This clonotype was counted a few times. This rearrangement joins TRBV3-1 to TRBJ2-7, with 10 bases lining up with TRBD2. V was pared by 1 base and J by 6 bases, with 15 bases of the junction left unmatched. The germline V gene has CDR1 LGHDT and CDR2 YNNKEL (reference sequence). The CDR3 extends over 18 amino acids. The CDR3 loop reads CASSQVGGDSGRTGEQYF. The CDR3 DNA is TGTGCCAGCAGCCAAGTTGGGGGTGATAGCGGGAGGACGGGCGAGCAGTACTTC.

This clonotype was seen many times. This chain connects TRBV3-1 to TRBJ2-5, with D unclear. V lost 1 base, J lost 4 bases, and 4 bases lay in between. This CDR3 has 12 amino acids. The germline V gene has CDR1 LGHDT and CDR2 YNNKEL (reference sequence). CDR3 sequence (DNA): TGTGCCAGCAGCCAAGCAGTAGAGACCCAGTACTTC. This sequence encodes CASSQAVETQYF.